This passage covers 10 T cell receptor beta chains from one sample sequenced in a study of neoadjuvant nivolumab and ipilimumab in lung cancer. Clones were read by immunoSEQ multiplex PCR, and TCRdb kept only the in-frame ones, dropping some. The data hold more than 25,000 clones, with 82% observed a single time. Source: tumor tissue, taken after neoadjuvant nivolumab, alone or with ipilimumab, at or shortly before surgery. The receptors were gathered from an adult with non-small cell lung cancer.

The gene calls are TRBV11-3 and TRBJ2-5, with TRBD2 identical over 15 bases. The germline CDR1 and CDR2 sequences are SGHNT and YENEEA. The CDR3 length is 15 residues. Germline trimming cut 6 bases from V and 4 bases from J; bases unmatched to any gene: 3. The chain's CDR3 is CASRTGLAGGETQYF. For the CDR3, the DNA is TGTGCCAGCAGGACGGGACTAGCGGGAGGAGAGACCCAGTACTTC.

The chain is built from TRBV6-5 and TRBJ2-2, with D perhaps being TRBD1 or TRBD2 (5 bases each). The germline V gene has CDR1 MNHEY and CDR2 SVGAGI. This CDR3 is 15 amino acids long. Deletions cut 2 bases from V and 3 bases from J, with 10 bases between. The CDR3 loop reads CASSYRGVDTGELFF. CDR3 DNA sequence: TGTGCCAGCAGTTACAGAGGGGTTGACACCGGGGAGCTGTTTTTT.

This rearrangement joins TRBV5-1 to TRBJ2-7; D gene ambiguous. The CDR3 covers 14 residues. V lost 0 bases, J lost 4 bases, and 11 bases lay in between. Germline V CDR1 and CDR2: SGHRS, YFSETQ. The CDR3 nucleotides are TGCGCCAGCAGCTTGGGGTTACGTGGTTACGAGCAGTACTTC. Translating gives CASSLGLRGYEQYF.

The chain couples TRBV27 to TRBJ2-2, with a possible D match to TRBD2 (5 bases). The V gene's germline CDR1 is MNHEY and CDR2 SMNVEV (reference sequence). Trimming cost V 11 bases and J 5 bases, with 21 bases left between them. The CDR3 is made up of 15 amino acids. CDR3 sequence reads: CASVPLAASTGELFF. The CDR3 DNA sequence: TGTGCCTCCGTCCCTCTAGCAGCCTCGACCGGGGAGCTGTTTTTT.

This chain uses TRBV30 with TRBJ2-5; 9 bases line up with TRBD2. Germline lookup yields CDR1 GTSNPN and CDR2 SVGIG (reference sequence). The CDR3 runs to 17 residues. Unmatched junction bases numbered 14, after V lost 4 bases and J lost 2 bases. The CDR3 region has the DNA TGTGCCTGGAAACGGGGCGCTAGCGGGAAGATACAAGAGACCCAGTACTTC. It translates to CAWKRGASGKIQETQYF. The full variable domain, its missing parts supplied by reference TRBV30 and TRBJ2-5, is SQTIHQWPATLVQPVGSPLSLECTVEGTSNPNLYWYRQAAGRGLQLLFYSVGIGQISSEVPQNLSASRPQDRQFILSSKKLLLSDSGFYLCAWKRGASGKIQETQYFGPGTRLLVL.

The rearrangement joins TRBV30 to TRBJ2-6; possibly TRBD2 for D (5 bases). This CDR3 has 16 residues. The V end was cut by 3 bases, the J end by 2 bases, with 14 bases between. The germline CDR1 and CDR2 sequences are GTSNPN and SVGIG (reference sequence). CDR3 bases: TGTGCCTGGAGCGGTCCGCGAGCGGCTGGGGCCAACGTCCTGACTTTC. Protein product: CAWSGPRAAGANVLTF.

J is TRBJ2-7 and V is TRBV6-5, with 8 positions matching TRBD1. Germline V gene lookup returns CDR1 MNHEY and CDR2 SVGAGI. The CDR3 contains 14 residues. The V gene end was trimmed by 5 bases and the J gene end by 0 bases; junction bases not matched to a gene: 3. Here the CDR3 reads CASSTGGTSYEQYF. CDR3 nucleotide sequence: TGTGCCAGCAGTACAGGGGGAACCTCCTACGAGCAGTACTTC.

This chain connects TRBV4-1 to TRBJ1-1; D gene unclear. The CDR3 extends over 15 amino acids. V was pared by 7 bases and J by 3 bases, with 18 bases between. Germline CDR1 MGHRA, CDR2 YSYEKL. The CDR3 sequence: CASTLSPLKDTEAFF. Written as DNA, the CDR3 is TGCGCCAGCACTTTGAGCCCGTTGAAAGACACTGAAGCTTTCTTT.

The chain is built from TRBV7-2 and TRBJ2-7; D uncertain. CDR1 and CDR2 from the germline V gene are SGHTA and FQGNSA. The CDR3 is made up of 13 amino acids. V lost 5 bases to trimming and J lost 1 base, with 9 bases between them. CDR3 DNA sequence: TGTGCCAGCAGCCCCCCGAGATCCTACGAGCAGTACTTC. It encodes CASSPPRSYEQYF. Based on the CDR3 plus reference TRBV7-2 and TRBJ2-7, the full variable domain is GAGVSQSPSNKVTEKGKDVELRCDPISGHTALYWYRQSLGQGLEFLIYFQGNSAPDKSGLPSDRFSAERTGGSVSTLTIQRTQQEDSAVYLCASSPPRSYEQYFGPGTRLTVT.

The rearrangement uses TRBV6-5 and TRBJ1-5; no definite D call. Trimming removed 0 bases at V and 7 bases at J, with 7 bases between. Looked up from germline, CDR1 is MNHEY and CDR2 is SVGAGI. This CDR3 is built from 13 residues. CDR3 in DNA: TGTGCCAGCAGTTACTCGCGAGGCCAGCCCCAGCATTTT. Its protein product is CASSYSRGQPQHF.